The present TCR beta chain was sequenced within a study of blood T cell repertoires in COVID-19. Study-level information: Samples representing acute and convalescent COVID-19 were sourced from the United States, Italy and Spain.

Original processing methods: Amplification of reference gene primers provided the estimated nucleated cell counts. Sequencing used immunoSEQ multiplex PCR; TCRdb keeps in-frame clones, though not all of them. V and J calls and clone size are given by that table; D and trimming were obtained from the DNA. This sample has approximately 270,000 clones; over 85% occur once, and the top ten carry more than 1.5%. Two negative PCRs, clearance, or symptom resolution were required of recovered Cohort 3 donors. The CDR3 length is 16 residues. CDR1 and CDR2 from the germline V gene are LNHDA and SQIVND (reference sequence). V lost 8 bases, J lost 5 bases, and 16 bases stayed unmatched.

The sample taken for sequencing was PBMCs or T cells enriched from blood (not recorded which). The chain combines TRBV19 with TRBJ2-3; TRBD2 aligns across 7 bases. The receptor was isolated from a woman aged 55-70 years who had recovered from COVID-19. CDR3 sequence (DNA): TGTGCCAGTGCCCCCACAGCGGGATCTGGTGGAGATACGCAGTATTTT. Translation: CASAPTAGSGGDTQYF. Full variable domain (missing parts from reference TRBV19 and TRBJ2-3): DGGITQSPKYLFRKEGQNVTLSCEQNLNHDAMYWYRQDPGQGLRLIYYSQIVNDFQKGDIAEGYSVSREKKESFPLTVTSAQKNPTAFYLCASAPTAGSGGDTQYFGPGTRLTVL.